Shown below are 5 T cell receptor beta chains from a single sample sequenced in a study of T cell changes during pregnancy in multiple sclerosis. Here immunoSEQ multiplex PCR was the method, and the copy in TCRdb shows in-frame clones only, minus some. The sample comprises about 49,000 clones, roughly 94% of which are singletons, and around 5.5% rests with the top ten. The material sequenced was CD8+ T cells from peripheral blood mononuclear cells, taken before pregnancy. These TCRs come from a female donor with multiple sclerosis, enrolled in a pregnancy study.

The CDR3: CASRRVSTDTQYF. CDR3 sequence (DNA): TGTGCCAGTAGGAGGGTGAGCACAGATACGCAGTATTTT. The rearrangement uses TRBV19 and TRBJ2-3; tentative D call: TRBD2 (5 bases). Germline V lookup: CDR1 LNHDA, CDR2 SQIVND (reference sequence). This CDR3 spans 13 amino acids. V lost 6 bases, J lost 0 bases, and 7 bases lay in between. The full variable domain, rest sourced from reference TRBV19 and TRBJ2-3, is DGGITQSPKYLFRKEGQNVTLSCEQNLNHDAMYWYRQDPGQGLRLIYYSQIVNDFQKGDIAEGYSVSREKKESFPLTVTSAQKNPTAFYLCASRRVSTDTQYFGPGTRLTVL.

The chain links TRBV27 to TRBJ1-2, with D maybe TRBD1 (5 bases). Germline CDR1 and CDR2: MNHEY and SMNVEV (reference sequence). Trimming pared 2 bases from V and 6 bases from J, leaving 7 bases between. The CDR3 consists of 12 residues. CDR3 protein: CASSLRGDGYTF. CDR3 in DNA: TGTGCCAGCAGTTTACGGGGGGATGGCTACACCTTC.

The chain recombines TRBV9 with TRBJ2-1; 10 bases are a match to TRBD1. Germline values: CDR1 SGDLS, CDR2 YYNGEE. Trimming cost V 5 bases and J 12 bases; bases outside gene matches: 5. The CDR3 contains 12 residues. CDR3 loop: CASRGGTGAQFF. In nucleotides, the CDR3 is TGTGCCAGCAGGGGGGGGACAGGGGCGCAGTTCTTC. Variable domain in full (rest from reference TRBV9 and TRBJ2-1): DSGVTQTPKHLITATGQRVTLRCSPRSGDLSVYWYQQSLDQGLQFLIQYYNGEERAKGNILERFSAQQFPDLHSELNLSSLELGDSALYFCASRGGTGAQFFGPGTRLTVL.

The CDR3 DNA follows: TGCGCCAGCAGCCAAGATTGGATAGCTGTCTCCTACAATGAGCAGTTCTTC. It translates to CASSQDWIAVSYNEQFF. This chain connects TRBV4-1 to TRBJ2-1; the D is unclear. This CDR3 is built from 17 residues. V lost 0 bases, J lost 0 bases, and 12 bases lay in between. Germline V gene sequence: CDR1 MGHRA, CDR2 YSYEKL.

The CDR3, as DNA: TGTGCCAGCAGCTTGGTGCTAGCGGGAGTTCTGCAAGAGACCCAGTACTTC. Translation: CASSLVLAGVLQETQYF. The rearrangement links TRBV5-6 to TRBJ2-5, with 10 bases lining up with TRBD2. CDR3 length equals 17 residues. Germline V lookup: CDR1 SGHDT, CDR2 YYEEEE. J gave up 2 bases and V 0 bases, and 7 bases lay outside the gene matches.